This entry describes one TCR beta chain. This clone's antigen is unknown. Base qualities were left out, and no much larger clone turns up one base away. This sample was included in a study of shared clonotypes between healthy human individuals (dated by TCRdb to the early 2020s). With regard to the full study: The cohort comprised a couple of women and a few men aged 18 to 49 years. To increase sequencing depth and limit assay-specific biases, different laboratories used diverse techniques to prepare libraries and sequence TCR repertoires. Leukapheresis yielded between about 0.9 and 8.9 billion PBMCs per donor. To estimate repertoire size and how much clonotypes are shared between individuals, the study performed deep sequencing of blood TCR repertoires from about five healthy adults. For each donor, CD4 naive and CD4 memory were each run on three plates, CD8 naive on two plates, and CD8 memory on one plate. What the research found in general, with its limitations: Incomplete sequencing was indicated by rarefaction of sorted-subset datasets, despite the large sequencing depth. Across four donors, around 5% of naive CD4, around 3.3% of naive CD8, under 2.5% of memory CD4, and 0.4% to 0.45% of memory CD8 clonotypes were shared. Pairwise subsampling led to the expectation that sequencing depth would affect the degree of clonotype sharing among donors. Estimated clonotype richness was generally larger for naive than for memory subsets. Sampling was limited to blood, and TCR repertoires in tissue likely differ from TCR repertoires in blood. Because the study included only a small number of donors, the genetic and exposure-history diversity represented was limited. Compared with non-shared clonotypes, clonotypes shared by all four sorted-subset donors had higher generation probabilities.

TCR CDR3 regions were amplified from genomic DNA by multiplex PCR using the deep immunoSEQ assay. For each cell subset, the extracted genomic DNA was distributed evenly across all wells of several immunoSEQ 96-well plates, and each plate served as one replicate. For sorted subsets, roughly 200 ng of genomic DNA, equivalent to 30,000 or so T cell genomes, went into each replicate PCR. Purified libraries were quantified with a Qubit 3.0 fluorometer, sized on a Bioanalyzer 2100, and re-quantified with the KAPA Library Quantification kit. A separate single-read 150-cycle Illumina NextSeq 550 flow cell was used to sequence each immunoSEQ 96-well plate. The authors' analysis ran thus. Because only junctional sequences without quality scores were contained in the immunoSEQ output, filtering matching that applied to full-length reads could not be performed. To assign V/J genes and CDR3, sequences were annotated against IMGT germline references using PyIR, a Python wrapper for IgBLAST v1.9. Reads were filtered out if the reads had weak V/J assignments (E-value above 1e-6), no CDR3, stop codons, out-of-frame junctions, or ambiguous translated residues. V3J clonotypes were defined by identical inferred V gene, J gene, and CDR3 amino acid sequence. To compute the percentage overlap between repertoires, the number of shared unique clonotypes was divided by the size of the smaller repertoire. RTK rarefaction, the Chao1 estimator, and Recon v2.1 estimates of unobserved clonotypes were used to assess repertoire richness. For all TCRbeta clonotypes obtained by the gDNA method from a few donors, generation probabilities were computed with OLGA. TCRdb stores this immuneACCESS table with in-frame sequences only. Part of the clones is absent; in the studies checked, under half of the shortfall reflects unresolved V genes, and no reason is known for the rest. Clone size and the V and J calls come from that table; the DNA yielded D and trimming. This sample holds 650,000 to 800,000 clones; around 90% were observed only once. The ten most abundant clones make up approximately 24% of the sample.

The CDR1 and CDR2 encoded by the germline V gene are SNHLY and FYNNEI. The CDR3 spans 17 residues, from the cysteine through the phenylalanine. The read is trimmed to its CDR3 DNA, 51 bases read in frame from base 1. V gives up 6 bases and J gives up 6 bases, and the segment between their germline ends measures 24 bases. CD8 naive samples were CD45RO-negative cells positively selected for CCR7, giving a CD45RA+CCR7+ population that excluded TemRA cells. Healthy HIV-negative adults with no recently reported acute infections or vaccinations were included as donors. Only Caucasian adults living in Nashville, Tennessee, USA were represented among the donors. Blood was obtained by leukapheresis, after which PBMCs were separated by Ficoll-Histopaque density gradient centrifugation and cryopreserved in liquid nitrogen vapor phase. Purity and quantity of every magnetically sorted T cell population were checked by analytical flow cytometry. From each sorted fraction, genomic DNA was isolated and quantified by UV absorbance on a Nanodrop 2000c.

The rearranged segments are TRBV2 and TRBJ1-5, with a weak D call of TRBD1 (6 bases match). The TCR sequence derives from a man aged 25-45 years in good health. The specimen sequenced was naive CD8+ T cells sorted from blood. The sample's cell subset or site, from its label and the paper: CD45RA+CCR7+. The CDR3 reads CASSGSQLPGARQPQHF. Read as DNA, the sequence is TGTGCCAGCAGCGGCTCCCAGCTACCAGGGGCTCGTCAGCCCCAGCATTTT.